This T cell receptor beta chain comes out of a study of human T cells and chemical hapten exposure. The CDR3 extends over 13 amino acids. Trimming stripped 3 bases from V and 5 bases from J, with 11 bases between. Germline V CDR1 and CDR2: DFQATT, SNEGSKA (reference sequence). Noted time point: patch test 2, 6 weeks after DPC sensitization. The treatment was: therapeutic diphenylcyclopropenone sensitization with weekly scalp DPC. TCRdb recomputed calls from the RACE reads with MiXCR, one row per CDR3 protein. The sample records about 84,000 distinct CDR3 sequences, 8% to 13% being singletons. Source: whole blood, taken in connection with sensitization to the hapten diphenylcyclopropenone (DPC). The chain carries TRBV20-1 and TRBJ2-4; no definite D call. The TCR sequence derives from a woman aged 45-65 years with alopecia areata. Some clones in this sample may be carry-over from other donors' samples. CDR3 DNA sequence: TGCAGTGCTAGTCACGGCAGAGAAAACATTCAGTACTTC. Translation: CSASHGRENIQYF.